These 11 T cell receptor beta chains were sequenced from one sample in a study of tumour-infiltrating T cells in Burkitt lymphoma. Clones were sequenced by immunoSEQ multiplex PCR, and TCRdb holds only the in-frame ones, with some missing. The table records about 46,000 clones, roughly 30% of them present only once. Sequencing input: tumor tissue. The origin of the receptors is a human donor with Burkitt lymphoma.

The chain recombines TRBV30 with TRBJ2-5; 11 nucleotides match TRBD1. The closer fit of TRBJ2-7 to the DNA end suggests the J call may be wrong. This CDR3 region has 18 residues. The V gene's germline CDR1 is GTSNPN and CDR2 SVGIG (reference sequence). The CDR3 region is CAWSVQDRGRGSFYEQYF. CDR3 bases: TGTGCCTGGAGTGTACAGGACAGGGGGCGAGGTTCTTTCTACGAGCAGTACTTC.

The gene calls are TRBV7-7 and TRBJ1-2, with 10 positions matching TRBD1. Looked up from germline, CDR1 is SSHAT and CDR2 is FNYEAQ (reference sequence). V lost 4 bases to trimming and J lost 2 bases; unmatched junction nucleotides: 10. The CDR3 runs 17 residues. The CDR3: CASSYPRDRGGNYGYTF. CDR3 coding DNA: TGTGCCAGCAGCTATCCCCGGGACAGGGGAGGAAACTATGGCTACACCTTC.

This clone was seen a handful of times. The chain is built from TRBV4-3 and TRBJ1-2; D might be TRBD1 (5 bases). Trimming removed 3 bases from V and 1 base from J, with 12 bases in between. Germline lookup yields CDR1 LGHNA and CDR2 YSLEER. The CDR3 has 15 residues. Here the CDR3 reads CASSQSGKFNYGYTF. CDR3 in DNA: TGCGCCAGCAGCCAGTCAGGGAAGTTTAACTATGGCTACACCTTC.

The sample holds a few counts of this clone. The gene calls are TRBV5-1 and TRBJ1-6; D unresolved. The germline V gene has CDR1 SGHRS and CDR2 YFSETQ. Trimming removed 2 bases from V and 6 bases from J, with 9 bases in between. The CDR3 consists of 14 residues. The CDR3 nucleotides are TGCGCCAGCAGCTTCTCAGAAGGTAATTCACCCCTCCACTTT. It codes for CASSFSEGNSPLHF.

This chain links TRBV18 with TRBJ2-2; D may be TRBD2 (5 bases). The CDR3 is 14 residues long. CDR1 is KGHSH, CDR2 LQKENI, per germline. V lost 2 bases and J lost 4, with 8 bases in between. CDR3 in amino acids: CASSPEGFTGELFF. Here the CDR3 DNA reads TGTGCCAGCTCACCAGAGGGATTCACCGGGGAGCTGTTTTTT.

This clone has only one observation. The CDR3 reads CASSRMGGGTEAFF. The CDR3 DNA sequence: TGTGCCAGCAGCCGTATGGGGGGCGGTACTGAAGCTTTCTTT. V usage is TRBV7-9 and J usage is TRBJ1-1, with D tentatively TRBD1 (6 bases). V was clipped by 5 bases and J by 5 bases, with 15 bases between them. CDR1 is SEHNR, CDR2 FQNEAQ, per germline (reference sequence). The CDR3 contains 14 residues.

V and J are TRBV5-1 and TRBJ1-2, with unresolved D. Germline V gives CDR1 SGHRS, CDR2 YFSETQ. The CDR3 consists of 14 residues. Trimming pared 0 bases from V and 2 bases from J, leaving 8 bases between. The DNA of the CDR3 is TGCGCCAGCAGCTTGGGGCAGGAAAACTATGGCTACACCTTC. Protein sequence: CASSLGQENYGYTF.

This clone has only a few counts. This chain uses TRBV5-4 with TRBJ2-7; 9 nucleotides match TRBD2. Germline V gene data show CDR1 as SGHNT and CDR2 as YYREEE (reference sequence). The V and J ends lost 3 bases and 3 bases, in that order; junction bases with no gene match: 4. The CDR3 extends over 14 amino acids. CDR3 nucleotides: TGTGCCAGCAGCTCCTTAGCGGGGGACTACGAGCAGTACTTC. Protein product: CASSSLAGDYEQYF.

The table lists this clone with a few counts. V gene TRBV7-2 combines with J gene TRBJ1-2, with D perhaps matching TRBD1 (6 bases). CDR1 and CDR2 (germline): SGHTA, FQGNSA. This CDR3 comprises 13 residues. The V end was cut by 5 bases, the J end by 1 base, with 8 bases between. DNA for the CDR3: TGTGCCAGCAGCGTCAGGGGTAACTATGGCTACACCTTC. Protein: CASSVRGNYGYTF.

The CDR3: CASSEGPRSNQPQHF. The CDR3 region has the DNA TGTGCCAGCAGTGAAGGGCCCCGAAGCAATCAGCCCCAGCATTTT. The rearrangement links TRBV6-1 to TRBJ1-5, with no clear D. The germline V and J ends were trimmed by 1 base and 1 base, with 8 bases remaining between them. This CDR3 has 15 residues. The germline CDR1 and CDR2 sequences are MNHNS and SASEGT.

In its sample, this clone was seen a few times. The DNA for the CDR3 is TGTGCCAGCAGCCCCCGTGCCATATATTTT. It codes for CASSPRAIYF. The chain carries TRBV6-5 and TRBJ1-3; D ambiguous. CDR3 length: 10 residues. The germline V and J ends were trimmed by 6 bases and 11 bases, with 8 bases remaining between them. CDR1 MNHEY and CDR2 SVGAGI come from the germline V gene.